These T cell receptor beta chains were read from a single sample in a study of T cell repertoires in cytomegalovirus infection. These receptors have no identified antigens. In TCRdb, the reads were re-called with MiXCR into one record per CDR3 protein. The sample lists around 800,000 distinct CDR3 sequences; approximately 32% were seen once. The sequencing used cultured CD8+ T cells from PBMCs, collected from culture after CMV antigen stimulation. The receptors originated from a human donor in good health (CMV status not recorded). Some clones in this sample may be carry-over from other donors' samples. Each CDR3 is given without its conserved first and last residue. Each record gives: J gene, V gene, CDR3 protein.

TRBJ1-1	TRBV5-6	ASSRSYRGRQSAF
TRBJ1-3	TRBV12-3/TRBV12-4	ASSLGPLNTIY
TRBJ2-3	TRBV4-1	ASSQRGLATSTDTQY
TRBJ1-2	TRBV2	ASSDIGDRGYT
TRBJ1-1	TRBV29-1	SVGRLNTEAF
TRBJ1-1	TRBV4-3	ASSQENSGDLNTEAF
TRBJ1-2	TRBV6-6	ASSPRFGEVYNYGYT
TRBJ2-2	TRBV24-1	ATSDLTSGAHTEGNTGELF
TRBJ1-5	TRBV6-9	ASDQPQH
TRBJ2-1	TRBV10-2	ASGLYSGGYNEQF
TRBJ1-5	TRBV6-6	ASSSTPGEPQH
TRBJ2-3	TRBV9	ASSVVGAADTQY
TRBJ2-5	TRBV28	ASSVGDSGAWETQY
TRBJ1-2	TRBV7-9	ASSLRQIDPGGYT
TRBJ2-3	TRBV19	ASGRRGPPTDTQY
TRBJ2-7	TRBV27	ASSLRGYAYEQY
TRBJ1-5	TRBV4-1	ASSQPGRDRNNQPQH
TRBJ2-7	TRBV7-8	ASSLVGTAYEQY
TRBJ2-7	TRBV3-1	ASSRETGASYEQY
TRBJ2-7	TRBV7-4	ASSPPGGPRLREQY
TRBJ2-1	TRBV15	ATSRAKGVMGNEQF
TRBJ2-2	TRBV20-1	SARVRLAGVANTGELF
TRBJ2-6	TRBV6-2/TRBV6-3	ASSKQGLVSTISGANVLT
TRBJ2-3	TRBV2	ASSLQMGGTDTQY
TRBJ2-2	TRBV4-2	ASSQDHSTPGELF
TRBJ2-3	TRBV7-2	ASSLTGRADTQY